These 27 T cell receptor beta chains were all obtained from the same sample, sequenced in a study of identical twins. TCRdb ran MiXCR on the 5' RACE reads and lists one entry per CDR3 protein. The sample records about 1.7 million distinct CDR3 sequences, under 35% being singletons. Sequencing was done on a sample of cord blood. The receptors shown here come from a newborn girl in good health.

This clonotype was recorded a few times. This chain joins TRBV4-2 and TRBJ2-4; a possible D gene is TRBD1 (6 bases). Deletions cut 0 bases from V and 0 bases from J, with 15 bases between. This CDR3 region has 18 residues. The germline gives CDR1 LGHNA, CDR2 YNFKEQ. The CDR3 sequence is CASSQDDRRGKAKNIQYF. CDR3 DNA sequence: TGTGCCAGCAGCCAAGATGATCGTAGGGGGAAAGCCAAAAACATTCAGTACTTC.

The V call is TRBV4-2, the J call TRBJ2-7, with 10 bases matching TRBD2. The CDR3 covers 16 residues. Germline assignment: CDR1 LGHNA and CDR2 YNFKEQ. V lost 0 bases, J lost 7 bases, and 9 bases stayed unmatched. This chain's CDR3 is CASSQDRLAGDNEQYF. Here the CDR3 DNA reads TGTGCCAGCAGCCAAGATCGGCTAGCGGGGGACAATGAGCAGTACTTC.

This clonotype showed up just a few times. CDR3 coding DNA: TGCAGTGAGCGACTAGGGACAGATACGCAGTATTTT. It is translated as CSERLGTDTQYF. The chain couples TRBV20-1 to TRBJ2-3, with a possible D match to TRBD2 (6 bases). V lost 7 bases, J lost 3 bases, and 11 bases lay in between. This CDR3 is built from 12 residues. The germline gives CDR1 DFQATT, CDR2 SNEGSKA (reference sequence).

V usage is TRBV10-3 and J usage is TRBJ2-3; the match to TRBD1 covers 9 bases. There are 17 residues in the CDR3. The V and J ends lost 8 bases and 6 bases, in that order; junction bases with no gene match: 18. From germline, CDR1 is ENHRY and CDR2 SYGVKD. The CDR3 loop reads CAIWGGATGGRFDTQYF. CDR3 DNA: TGTGCCATCTGGGGAGGGGCAACAGGGGGCAGGTTCGATACGCAGTATTTT.

This chain joins TRBV20-1 and TRBJ2-3; D is unclear. CDR3 length equals 13 residues. Trimming removed 1 base at V and 4 bases at J, with 9 bases between. Germline-derived CDR1 and CDR2 are DFQATT and SNEGSKA (reference sequence). CDR3 sequence: CSARGSVSDTQYF. The CDR3 region has the DNA TGCAGTGCTAGAGGCTCGGTTTCAGATACGCAGTATTTT.

This chain uses TRBV12-3 or TRBV12-4 with TRBJ2-7; weak D call: TRBD1 (6 bases). This CDR3 contains 14 residues. V lost 6 bases and J 2 bases, leaving 14 bases between the germline ends. The CDR3 DNA reads as TGTGCCAGCAGACCGGACAGTTTAACCTACGAGCAGTACTTC. Translated, it gives CASRPDSLTYEQYF.

This clonotype was recorded once. The chain employs TRBV10-3 and TRBJ2-2; 8 bases agree with TRBD2. From germline, CDR1 is ENHRY and CDR2 SYGVKD. Trimming cost V 4 bases and J 3 bases; bases outside gene matches: 4. CDR3 length: 15 amino acids. CDR3 in amino acids: CAISAGGADTGELFF. CDR3 nucleotide sequence: TGTGCCATCAGTGCCGGGGGGGCCGACACCGGGGAGCTGTTTTTT.

The V and J genes are TRBV20-1 and TRBJ1-4; TRBD1 matches 10 bases. Germline CDR1 DFQATT, CDR2 SNEGSKA (reference sequence). The CDR3 sequence is 13 residues long. V lost 5 bases, J lost 7 bases, and 4 bases stayed unmatched. The CDR3 DNA reads as TGCAGTGCTCGGGACAGGGGATTTGAAAAACTGTTTTTT. It encodes CSARDRGFEKLFF.

The rearrangement links TRBV28 to TRBJ2-7; 9 bases fit TRBD2. V shed 7 bases and J 4 bases; nucleotides not matched to a gene: 5. The CDR3 length is 13 residues. Germline lookup yields CDR1 MDHEN and CDR2 SYDVKM. For the CDR3, the DNA is TGTGCCAGCAAGGGTAGCGGGAGTTACGAGCAGTACTTC. It specifies CASKGSGSYEQYF.

This chain connects TRBV12-3 or TRBV12-4 to TRBJ1-2, with 7 positions matching TRBD1. V was clipped by 10 bases and J by 2 bases; unmatched bases: 7. The CDR3 loop spans 13 amino acids. CDR3 nucleotides: TGTGCCACCACCGCACAGGGGAACTATGGCTACACCTTC. This codes for CATTAQGNYGYTF.

The chain is built from TRBV5-1 and TRBJ2-1, with D maybe TRBD2 (5 bases). The ends were cut back, 0 bases at V and 7 bases at J, with 14 bases in the middle. Germline CDR1 is SGHRS and CDR2 is YFSETQ. The CDR3 runs to 15 residues. DNA for the CDR3: TGCGCCAGCAGCTTGGCCTGGGCTAGCCGGAATGAGCAGTTCTTC. This codes for CASSLAWASRNEQFF.

The rearrangement links TRBV30 to TRBJ1-1; D call uncertain. In germline, CDR1 is GTSNPN, CDR2 SVGIG (reference sequence). The CDR3 is 13 amino acids. Trimming cost V 1 base and J 2 bases, with 8 bases left between them. The chain's CDR3 is CAWSDNANTEAFF. DNA for the CDR3: TGTGCCTGGAGTGACAACGCAAACACTGAAGCTTTCTTT.

This clonotype has only a few counts. The rearrangement joins TRBV24-1 to TRBJ1-5; 7 nucleotides agree with TRBD1. Germline V gene sequence: CDR1 KGHDR, CDR2 SFDVKD. V shed 2 bases, J shed 3 bases, and the junction held 6 bases outside the gene matches. There are 16 residues in the CDR3. The CDR3 DNA reads as TGTGCCACCAGTGATTATCCGACAGGGCTCAATCAGCCCCAGCATTTT. Residues: CATSDYPTGLNQPQHF.

This clonotype was observed a handful of times. This rearrangement joins TRBV27 to TRBJ2-1; 9 nucleotides agree with TRBD2. This CDR3 contains 15 residues. Germline CDR1 MNHEY, CDR2 SMNVEV (reference sequence). The V segment lost 3 bases and the J segment 9 bases; nucleotides outside the gene matches: 9. The CDR3 sequence is CASSLSGGPSGEQFF. Written as DNA, the CDR3 is TGTGCCAGCAGTTTGAGCGGGGGGCCATCTGGTGAGCAGTTCTTC.

A word on this clonotype: This could be a read error, since a much larger clone is one nucleotide away. This sequence joins TRBV20-1 and TRBJ2-4, with unresolved D. The V gene lost 0 bases and the J gene lost 15 bases, with 12 bases spanning the gap. Per the germline V gene, CDR1 is DFQATT and CDR2 is SNEGSKA (reference sequence). The CDR3 totals 11 residues. CDR3: CSARDHYERYF. The CDR3 bases are TGCAGTGCTAGAGATCACTACGAGCGGTACTTC.

The chain carries TRBV5-6 and TRBJ2-4; 7 bases map to TRBD2. Germline trimming cut 1 base from V and 5 bases from J; bases unmatched to any gene: 6. The CDR3 is made up of 15 amino acids. Germline V gene sequence: CDR1 SGHDT, CDR2 YYEEEE. The CDR3 spells CASSLLTSRQNIQYF. The CDR3 coding sequence is TGTGCCAGCAGCTTGTTGACTAGCCGACAAAACATTCAGTACTTC.

The chain recombines TRBV6-6 with TRBJ2-2; weak D call: TRBD2 (5 bases). V dropped 2 bases and J dropped 5 bases, with 12 bases sitting between them. Per germline, CDR1 MNHNY and CDR2 SVGAGI (reference sequence). This CDR3 has 15 amino acids. The CDR3 sequence: CASSYNAGLTGELFF. The CDR3 coding sequence is TGTGCCAGCAGTTACAACGCGGGTCTAACCGGGGAGCTGTTTTTT.

The V and J genes are TRBV7-9 and TRBJ2-4; D perhaps matches TRBD2 (6 bases). The CDR3 consists of 14 residues. The germline V gene has CDR1 SEHNR and CDR2 FQNEAQ (reference sequence). V lost 4 bases to trimming and J lost 12 bases, with 19 bases between them. CDR3 region: CASSYKGTVYPQYF. For the CDR3, the DNA is TGTGCCAGCAGCTATAAGGGGACTGTTTACCCTCAGTACTTC.

The chain recombines TRBV7-9 with TRBJ1-1; maybe TRBD1 (6 bases). The CDR3 is 13 amino acids. The germline gives CDR1 SEHNR, CDR2 FQNEAQ (reference sequence). V was shortened by 5 bases and J by 11 bases, with 18 bases between the two germline ends. The DNA for the CDR3 is TGTGCCAGCAGCCAGAGGGGGGCAGGGTGGGCTTTCTTT. Protein: CASSQRGAGWAFF.

The gene calls are TRBV30 and TRBJ2-3; 14 bases are a match to TRBD2. CDR3 size: 14 residues. V lost 8 bases to trimming and J lost 5 bases; unmatched junction nucleotides: 6. CDR1 is GTSNPN and CDR2 is SVGIG in the germline V gene (reference sequence). For the CDR3, the DNA is TGTGCCAGACGACTAGCGGGGGGGGTAGATACGCAGTATTTT. Residues: CARRLAGGVDTQYF.

This clonotype was counted a few times. The V and J genes are TRBV5-1 and TRBJ2-7; D is possibly TRBD1 (5 bases). Germline values: CDR1 SGHRS, CDR2 YFSETQ. Deletions cut 0 bases from V and 7 bases from J, with 11 bases between. This CDR3 contains 13 residues. The CDR3 sequence is CASSLAGIREQYF. Written as DNA, the CDR3 is TGCGCCAGCAGCTTGGCAGGGATACGGGAGCAGTACTTC.

This clonotype was observed many times. J is TRBJ2-3 and V is TRBV12-3 or TRBV12-4, with 9 bases lining up with TRBD2. After removal of 5 bases from V and 6 bases from J, the junction contained 9 bases not matched to a gene. This CDR3 is 15 amino acids long. This CDR3 is CASSPKGLAGDTQYF. The CDR3 nucleotides read TGTGCCAGCAGTCCTAAGGGACTAGCCGGCGATACGCAGTATTTT.

The sample holds many counts of this clonotype. This rearrangement joins TRBV10-3 to TRBJ2-7; 7 nucleotides match TRBD1. Germline V CDR1 and CDR2: ENHRY, SYGVKD. There are 15 residues in the CDR3. With 5 bases clipped from V and 5 bases from J, the junction kept 12 bases outside the gene matches. DNA of the CDR3: TGTGCCATCAGTACCCGACAGGGACGAGAGAACGAGCAGTACTTC. Protein: CAISTRQGRENEQYF.

This clonotype was recorded a few times. The V and J genes are TRBV14 and TRBJ1-2; D is unresolved. The CDR3 contains 15 residues. Germline V gene lookup returns CDR1 SGHDN and CDR2 FVKESK. Trimming stripped 5 bases from V and 0 bases from J, with 13 bases between. CDR3 bases: TGTGCCAGCAGCGGAATAAAGGGAGCTAACTATGGCTACACCTTC. The encoded protein is CASSGIKGANYGYTF.

V is TRBV5-1 and J is TRBJ1-4; no clear D gene. Trimming stripped 2 bases from V and 4 bases from J, with 9 bases between. The CDR3 is 14 amino acids. The germline V gene encodes CDR1 SGHRS and CDR2 YFSETQ. The DNA for the CDR3 is TGCGCCAGCAGCTTTGGGAATTTTAATGAAAAACTGTTTTTT. Protein: CASSFGNFNEKLFF.

DNA of the CDR3: TGTGCCTGGGTTCAATTGGACGGAGCTGATCCTTCTTATGGCTACACCTTC. Its translation: CAWVQLDGADPSYGYTF. V and J are TRBV30 and TRBJ1-2; D ambiguous. Germline V gives CDR1 GTSNPN, CDR2 SVGIG (reference sequence). The V end was cut by 5 bases, the J end by 5 bases, with 27 bases between. The CDR3 covers 17 residues.

The chain carries TRBV19 and TRBJ1-5; D is possibly TRBD1 (6 bases). This CDR3 region has 16 residues. Germline V gives CDR1 LNHDA, CDR2 SQIVND (reference sequence). V shed 2 bases and J shed 1 base, with 12 bases lying between them. The chain's CDR3 is CASSIPHRVSNQPQHF. CDR3 nucleotide sequence: TGTGCCAGTAGTATACCCCACAGGGTAAGCAATCAGCCCCAGCATTTT. The full variable domain, completed using reference TRBV19 and TRBJ1-5, is DGGITQSPKYLFRKEGQNVTLSCEQNLNHDAMYWYRQDPGQGLRLIYYSQIVNDFQKGDIAEGYSVSREKKESFPLTVTSAQKNPTAFYLCASSIPHRVSNQPQHFGDGTRLSIL.